The sequence of this T cell receptor beta chain was determined in a study of Graves' ophthalmopathy and Graves' hyperthyroidism (dated by TCRdb to 2017 to 2018). Looking at the study overall: Peripheral blood was collected at initial diagnosis, prior to any treatment. TCR beta repertoire signatures were used to distinguish Graves' ophthalmopathy from Graves' hyperthyroidism and to predict progression to ophthalmopathy. In total, 135 blood samples were TCR-sequenced: around 42 ophthalmopathy, approximately 75 hyperthyroidism and some 17 hyperthyroidism-to-ophthalmopathy patients. A discovery set of more than 90 patients (43 ophthalmopathy, about 58 stable hyperthyroidism) was enrolled to explore V-J signatures distinguishing ophthalmopathy from hyperthyroidism. An independent validation cohort comprised some 19 hyperthyroidism patients and some 16 patients who later progressed from hyperthyroidism to ophthalmopathy. In over 5 hyperthyroidism patients, the T-cell repertoire of thyroid tissue was compared with the T-cell repertoire of blood. Once sampling was done, hyperthyroidism patients were given methimazole at a starting dose of 30 mg daily, while ophthalmopathy patients were given high-dose intravenous methylprednisolone.

Ophthalmopathy patients were characterized by moderately to severely active disease, a Clinical Activity Score of at least 3, a NOSPECS grade of at least 4, and a disease duration under 3 months. Patients with other autoimmune diseases, uncontrolled infections, pregnancy or lactation were excluded. Clinical symptoms, serum thyroxine, TRAb, thyroid ultrasound and orbital computed tomography were used for diagnosis. PBMCs were isolated from 10 ml of fresh peripheral blood by Ficoll-Paque density gradient centrifugation. Trizol reagent was used to extract the total RNA, and its quality was then checked on an Agilent 2100 Bioanalyzer. TCR beta CDR3 regions were amplified from RNA transcripts for repertoire sequencing. The first round of RT-PCR was done with HTBI primers and the Qiagen OneStep RT-PCR kit, and was followed by a second round of multiplex PCR, then size selection and purification. Sequencing of the libraries was carried out on an Illumina HiSeq2000 in paired-end mode with 100 bp reads. The authors processed their data as follows. SOAPnuke was used to process the reads, throwing out any read that had adapters, had uncalled bases, had a mean Phred below 15, or lacked an exact constant-primer or identifier match. COPE v1.2.5 was used to merge high-quality paired reads. Each unique nucleotide sequence was treated as a clonotype, and MiTCR v1.1 was used to align the clonotypes to the IMGT TRB V, D and J references. The analysis was limited to V-J combinations with a frequency above 0.0001, which together covered 99.2% of the repertoires. For each V-J combination, a TCR clonal expansion and chaos score was defined as F50 clonal expansion divided by the chaos observed in the TCRdist matrix. Features were reduced by Welch's t-statistics and random forest to more than 10 V-J combinations, which fed a naive Bayes classifier. The similarity between thyroid and blood repertoires was quantified using the Morisita-Horn index. In TCRdb, the public reads were trimmed at Q25 with fastp and aligned with MiXCR, with productive beta chains retained. Merged by CDR3 protein, the rows form single entries marked with the most common genes and DNA. TCRdb's processing, not the authors' own work, is the source of the V and J calls. The sample profile shows roughly 50,000 distinct CDR3 sequences; less than 65% of them were found once. The ten most abundant clones make up over 4% of the sample.

The CDR3, from cysteine to phenylalanine, totals 14 residues. Only the CDR3 portion is preserved as DNA: 42 bases, with reading frame beginning at the first base. Looking up the germline V gene yields CDR1 SQVTM and CDR2 ANQGSEA. At the junction V is shortened by 4 bases and J by 8 bases; bases outside the gene matches: 7. A word on this clonotype: The antigen it recognizes is unknown. Base qualities are not at hand, and no much larger clone is one base apart.

Findings and caveats that apply to the study as a whole: The 13-signature model separated ophthalmopathy from stable hyperthyroidism with 85% to 90% sensitivity and almost 84% specificity in cross-validation, and 80%/75% in the test set. Most expanded thyroid clonotypes with frequency above 0.001 were also detected in blood, suggesting blood repertoires may reflect the thyroid immune response. In validation, the model predicted ophthalmopathy progression with 55% to 71% sensitivity and 72.22% specificity; around twelve predicted patients were CT-confirmed with GO in a median of approximately six months. No statistical method was used to predetermine the sample size, and group allocation was not hidden from the investigators.

Sequencing was done on a sample of peripheral blood. The receptor was derived from an adult woman with Graves' ophthalmopathy. The V and J segments used are TRBV29-1 and TRBJ2-1, with 11 bases matching TRBD2. The CDR3 region has the sequence CSVGASGRFDEQFF. The nucleotide sequence is given as TGCAGCGTTGGGGCTAGCGGGAGGTTCGATGAGCAGTTCTTC.